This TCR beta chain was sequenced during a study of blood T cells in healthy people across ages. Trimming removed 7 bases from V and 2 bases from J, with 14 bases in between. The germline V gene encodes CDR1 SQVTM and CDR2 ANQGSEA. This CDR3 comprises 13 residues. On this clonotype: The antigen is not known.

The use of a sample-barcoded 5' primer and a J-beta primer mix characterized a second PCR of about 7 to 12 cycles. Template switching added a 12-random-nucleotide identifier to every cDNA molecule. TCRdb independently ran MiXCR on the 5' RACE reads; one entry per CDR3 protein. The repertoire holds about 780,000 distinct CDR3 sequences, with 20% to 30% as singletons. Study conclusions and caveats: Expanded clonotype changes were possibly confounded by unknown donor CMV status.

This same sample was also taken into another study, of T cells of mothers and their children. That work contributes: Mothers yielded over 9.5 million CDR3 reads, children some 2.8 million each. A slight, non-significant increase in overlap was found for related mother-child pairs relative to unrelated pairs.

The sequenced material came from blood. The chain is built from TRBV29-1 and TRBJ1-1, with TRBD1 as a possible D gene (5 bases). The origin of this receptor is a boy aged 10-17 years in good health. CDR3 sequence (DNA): TGCAGCGCCGGTCGACAGCCTAACACTGAAGCTTTCTTT. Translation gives CSAGRQPNTEAFF.